The clone carrying this T cell receptor (beta chain) was counted ten times or more. TCRdb fed the 5' RACE reads into MiXCR, producing one record per CDR3 protein. The sample lists hundreds of thousands of distinct CDR3 sequences; about 23% were seen once. The record originates from a study of T-cell memory formation after mild COVID-19. The TCR comes from an adult woman who had mild COVID-19 (a few samples of this study predate the infection). Cell type and time point are not known. Sequencing used PBMCs or a T cell subset sorted from them (not recorded which).

The CDR3 loop is CASSPQNTEAFF. As DNA, the CDR3 is TGTGCCAGTAGCCCCCAGAACACTGAAGCTTTCTTT. This chain joins TRBV19 and TRBJ1-1; D is unclear. This CDR3 comprises 12 residues. V lost 6 bases and J 1 base, leaving 6 bases between the germline ends. CDR1 and CDR2 from the germline V gene are LNHDA and SQIVND (reference sequence).